A single sample gave rise to the 27 T cell receptor beta chains below, sequenced in a study of Ad26.COV2.S vaccination and SARS-CoV-2 variants (TCRdb year 2021). Receptor libraries were prepared by the immunoSEQ multiplex PCR assay. TCRdb stores this immuneACCESS table with in-frame sequences only. Part of the clones is absent; in the studies checked, under half of the shortfall reflects unresolved V genes, and no reason is known for the rest. The sample table shows 350,000 to 500,000 clones, and approximately 92% are seen once. The ten biggest clones cover about 2.5% of the sample. This specimen's treatment or condition label, per the study, means: approximately 18 received Ad26.COV2.S at low or high dose, single or two shots; about 5 received placebo; per-sample allocation not given. For vaccine and placebo recipients, repertoires were sequenced using samples collected on day 63 after the first injection.

The sequencing used peripheral blood, collected in a trial of Ad26.COV2.S vaccine versus placebo. These TCRs come from a person between 18 and 65 years old who received the Ad26.COV2.S COVID-19 vaccine or a placebo.

The chain joins TRBV7-6 to TRBJ2-1, with 9 bases that match TRBD1. V lost 5 bases to trimming and J lost 7 bases; unmatched junction nucleotides: 18. Germline V gene sequence: CDR1 SGHVS, CDR2 FNYEAQ. The CDR3 runs 18 residues. The CDR3 reads CASSPKGTGNWFGNEQFF. CDR3 coding DNA: TGTGCCAGCAGCCCGAAAGGGACAGGGAATTGGTTTGGGAATGAGCAGTTCTTC.

In DNA form, the CDR3 reads TGTGCCAGCAGCTGGGATTTTAGCGGGGGACTCACCGGGGAGCTGTTTTTT. Translation gives CASSWDFSGGLTGELFF. This chain connects TRBV27 to TRBJ2-2; TRBD2 aligns across 9 bases. Losses at the gene ends were 6 bases for V and 4 bases for J; bases not matched to a gene: 12. The germline V gene encodes CDR1 MNHEY and CDR2 SMNVEV (reference sequence). The CDR3 is 17 amino acids.

This clone has a single count. The chain links TRBV9 to TRBJ2-7; D call uncertain. This CDR3 has 14 amino acids. V shed 0 bases and J shed 0 bases, with 7 bases lying between them. Germline CDR1 and CDR2: SGDLS and YYNGEE. For the CDR3, the DNA is TGTGCCAGCAGCGTAGCTCTCAGCTCCTACGAGCAGTACTTC. Amino acid sequence: CASSVALSSYEQYF. The whole variable domain, filled in from reference TRBV9 and TRBJ2-7, reads DSGVTQTPKHLITATGQRVTLRCSPRSGDLSVYWYQQSLDQGLQFLIQYYNGEERAKGNILERFSAQQFPDLHSELNLSSLELGDSALYFCASSVALSSYEQYFGPGTRLTVT.

The chain joins TRBV7-3 to TRBJ1-1; D ambiguous. V was cut by 2 bases and J by 3 bases, with 7 bases left in between. This CDR3 contains 13 residues. From germline, CDR1 is SGHTA and CDR2 FQGTGA. The CDR3 region has the DNA TGTGCCAGCAGCTTATACCGGGACACTGAAGCTTTCTTT. It yields the protein CASSLYRDTEAFF. The full variable domain, rest sourced from reference TRBV7-3 and TRBJ1-1, is GAGVSQTPSNKVTEKGKYVELRCDPISGHTALYWYRQSLGQGPEFLIYFQGTGAADDSGLPNDRFFAVRPEGSVSTLKIQRTERGDSAVYLCASSLYRDTEAFFGQGTRLTVV.

This sequence joins TRBV5-6 and TRBJ2-3; D may be TRBD1 (5 bases). V was clipped by 0 bases and J by 5 bases, with 10 bases between them. The CDR3 covers 14 residues. The germline V gene encodes CDR1 SGHDT and CDR2 YYEEEE. The CDR3 loop is CASSLDRRGDTQYF. CDR3 coding DNA: TGTGCCAGCAGCTTGGACAGGCGAGGAGATACGCAGTATTTT.

The chain recombines TRBV19 with TRBJ1-1; 7 nucleotides agree with TRBD1. Per germline, CDR1 LNHDA and CDR2 SQIVND (reference sequence). Trimming removed 4 bases from V and 4 bases from J; junction bases left unmatched: 9. The CDR3 sequence is 15 residues long. CDR3: CASSTYPGQATEAFF. In DNA form, the CDR3 reads TGTGCCAGTAGTACCTACCCCGGACAGGCCACTGAAGCTTTCTTT.

The table lists this clone with a count of one. For the CDR3, the DNA is TGTGCCAGCAGTTGGTCGGACAGGGTTACCATATATTTT. Protein: CASSWSDRVTIYF. This chain connects TRBV12-3 or TRBV12-4 to TRBJ1-3; 8 bases match TRBD1. V shed 4 bases and J 10 bases; nucleotides not matched to a gene: 6. The CDR3 length is 13 residues.

The chain couples TRBV5-8 to TRBJ1-5, with 7 bases identical to TRBD1. This CDR3 is 13 amino acids long. Germline V gives CDR1 SGHTS, CDR2 YDEGEE. V was pared by 6 bases and J by 5 bases, with 5 bases of the junction left unmatched. The CDR3 region is CASNEGGYQPQHF. In nucleotides, the CDR3 is TGTGCCAGCAACGAAGGGGGCTATCAGCCCCAGCATTTT. Full variable domain (missing parts from reference TRBV5-8 and TRBJ1-5): EAGVTQSPTHLIKTRGQQATLRCSPISGHTSVYWYQQALGLGLQFLLWYDEGEERNRGNFPPRFSGRQFPNYSSELNVNALELEDSALYLCASNEGGYQPQHFGDGTRLSIL.

This sequence joins TRBV3-1 (or the pseudogene TRBV3-2) and TRBJ2-1, with D perhaps given as TRBD1 or TRBD2 (6 bases each). The CDR3 is made up of 14 amino acids. Germline V CDR1 and CDR2: LGHDT, YNNKEL (reference sequence). Trimming left V 4 bases short and J 7 bases short, with 14 bases between. CDR3 protein: CASSLGGIGNEQFF. CDR3 sequence (DNA): TGTGCCAGCAGCCTCGGGGGCATCGGGAATGAGCAGTTCTTC.

The rearrangement joins TRBV19 to TRBJ1-3; no clear D gene. The CDR3 has 14 amino acids. Trimming left V 7 bases short and J 0 bases short, with 10 bases between. CDR1 LNHDA and CDR2 SQIVND come from the germline V gene (reference sequence). CDR3 bases: TGTGCCAGTAACGACGGAGGCTCTGGAAACACCATATATTTT. This codes for CASNDGGSGNTIYF.

CDR3 coding DNA: TGTGCCAGCAGTTACTCAAGACAGATCGACGGCTACACCTTC. Amino acid sequence: CASSYSRQIDGYTF. This sequence joins TRBV6-6 and TRBJ1-2; D is possibly TRBD1 (5 bases). There are 14 residues in the CDR3. Trimming left V 0 bases short and J 8 bases short, with 13 bases between. CDR1 MNHNY and CDR2 SVGAGI come from the germline V gene (reference sequence).

This chain uses TRBV5-1 with TRBJ1-1; tentative D call: TRBD1 (6 bases). V was clipped by 0 bases and J by 3 bases, with 12 bases between them. Looked up from germline, CDR1 is SGHRS and CDR2 is YFSETQ. The CDR3 is 15 residues long. The CDR3 DNA sequence: TGCGCCAGCAGCTTGGGGTTTGGGGGCGACACTGAAGCTTTCTTT. Translated: CASSLGFGGDTEAFF.

V gene TRBV28 combines with J gene TRBJ2-7; D is undetermined. V was clipped by 3 bases and J by 6 bases, with 9 bases between them. Germline CDR1 and CDR2: MDHEN and SYDVKM. CDR3 length: 12 amino acids. CDR3: CASSFVNGEQYF. The CDR3 DNA is TGTGCCAGCAGTTTCGTCAACGGCGAGCAGTACTTC.

The genes are TRBV28 and TRBJ1-6; no clear D. The CDR3 covers 17 residues. With 7 bases removed from V and 0 bases from J, the gap between germline ends came to 16 bases. Germline CDR1 MDHEN, CDR2 SYDVKM. This chain's CDR3 is CASISPGESSYNSPLHF. The CDR3, as DNA: TGTGCCAGCATCTCACCTGGGGAGAGCTCCTATAATTCACCCCTCCACTTT. Filled out from reference TRBV28 and TRBJ1-6, the complete variable domain reads DVKVTQSSRYLVKRTGEKVFLECVQDMDHENMFWYRQDPGLGLRLIYFSYDVKMKEKGDIPEGYSVSREKKERFSLILESASTNQTSMYLCASISPGESSYNSPLHFGNGTRLTVT.

The chain combines TRBV7-2 with TRBJ1-5; D might be TRBD1 (5 bases). There are 15 residues in the CDR3. Deletions cut 2 bases from V and 1 base from J, with 9 bases between. Germline V gives CDR1 SGHTA, CDR2 FQGNSA. The CDR3 sequence is CASSLIGGSNQPQHF. The CDR3 nucleotides are TGTGCCAGCAGCTTAATTGGGGGGAGCAATCAGCCCCAGCATTTT.

This rearrangement joins TRBV6-2 or TRBV6-3 to TRBJ2-1, with 7 bases matching TRBD2. The trim removed 1 base at V and 6 bases at J, leaving 15 bases unmatched. This CDR3 is built from 18 residues. Germline CDR1 reads MNHEY; CDR2 reads SVGEGT. CDR3 sequence reads: CASSYYFVSGGTPNEQFF. The CDR3 region has the DNA TGTGCCAGCAGTTACTACTTTGTCTCCGGGGGGACCCCCAATGAGCAGTTCTTC.

This chain joins TRBV29-1 and TRBJ1-2; D possibly corresponds to TRBD1 (5 bases). V lost 4 bases, J lost 2 bases, and 11 bases lay in between. CDR1 is SQVTM and CDR2 is ANQGSEA in the germline V gene. This CDR3 has 13 amino acids. The CDR3 protein is CSVAAGRNYGYTF. The DNA of the CDR3 is TGCAGCGTTGCTGCAGGGAGGAACTATGGCTACACCTTC.

The V call is TRBV27, the J call TRBJ2-1, with a tentative D call TRBD1 (5 bases). The germline V and J ends were trimmed by 5 bases and 0 bases, with 14 bases remaining between them. Per the germline V gene, CDR1 is MNHEY and CDR2 is SMNVEV (reference sequence). The CDR3 sequence is 16 residues long. DNA for the CDR3: TGTGCCAGCAGTCCATCAGCAGGGAACTCCTACAATGAGCAGTTCTTC. Protein product: CASSPSAGNSYNEQFF.

The V gene is TRBV19, the J gene TRBJ1-2; D uncertain. Germline assignment: CDR1 LNHDA and CDR2 SQIVND (reference sequence). The CDR3 consists of 15 residues. V was clipped by 5 bases and J by 4 bases, with 17 bases between them. In DNA form, the CDR3 reads TGTGCCAGTAGTTACCGGTTCCTCGGCTCCTATGGCTACACCTTC. This encodes CASSYRFLGSYGYTF.

This chain connects TRBV2 to TRBJ2-7; D unresolved. Germline-derived CDR1 and CDR2 are SNHLY and FYNNEI. The CDR3 contains 12 residues. V lost 6 bases to trimming and J lost 4 bases, with 10 bases between them. The CDR3 reads CASSHWGYEQYV. CDR3 nucleotide sequence: TGTGCCAGCAGCCACTGGGGTTACGAGCAGTACGTC.

The chain is built from TRBV4-3 and TRBJ2-2; 12 bases map to TRBD2. The germline CDR1 and CDR2 sequences are LGHNA and YSLEER. The CDR3 totals 19 residues. The V segment lost 1 base and the J segment 7 bases; nucleotides outside the gene matches: 13. The DNA for the CDR3 is TGCGCCAGCAGCCAAGGGGTGGCTAGCGGGAGGGCCGGAGGCGGGGAGCTGTTTTTT. Translation: CASSQGVASGRAGGGELFF.

This chain uses TRBV5-1 with TRBJ1-2; D gene uncertain. V lost 4 bases, J lost 7 bases, and 11 bases lay in between. Germline V lookup: CDR1 SGHRS, CDR2 YFSETQ. The CDR3 consists of 12 residues. CDR3 region: CASSLTLGGYTF. As DNA, the CDR3 is TGCGCCAGCAGCCTCACTTTGGGTGGCTACACCTTC.

The chain is built from TRBV5-6 and TRBJ2-7; D might be TRBD1 (6 bases). Germline V gives CDR1 SGHDT, CDR2 YYEEEE. This CDR3 region has 16 residues. The V end lost 4 bases, the J end lost 3 bases, and 20 bases lay between the germline ends. CDR3 DNA: TGTGCCAGCAGCATCTCCCTGCAGGGGCTTCTCTACGAGCAGTACTTC. This translates into CASSISLQGLLYEQYF.

In its sample, this clone was seen once. This chain joins TRBV5-1 and TRBJ1-3, with 9 bases that match TRBD1. V lost 4 bases to trimming and J lost 6 bases; unmatched junction nucleotides: 8. CDR1 SGHRS and CDR2 YFSETQ come from the germline V gene. The CDR3 loop spans 15 amino acids. The CDR3: CASSPLTGGENTIYF. CDR3 sequence (DNA): TGCGCCAGCAGCCCCCTGACAGGGGGGGAAAACACCATATATTTT.

This rearrangement joins TRBV6-5 to TRBJ2-1, with 9 positions matching TRBD1. The germline V gene encodes CDR1 MNHEY and CDR2 SVGAGI. Trimming at V came to 3 bases and at J to 15 bases, leaving 9 bases not matched to a gene. The CDR3 spans 13 residues. The DNA of the CDR3 is TGTGCCAGCAGTTATCAGGACAGGGGAGGGTTGTTCTTC. Its protein product is CASSYQDRGGLFF.

The J gene is TRBJ1-4, the V gene TRBV6-5; D remains unclear. The CDR3 loop spans 15 amino acids. The germline V gene has CDR1 MNHEY and CDR2 SVGAGI. Trimming took off 8 bases at V and 0 bases at J, with 13 bases between the two ends. CDR3 amino acids: CASSYSLPTNEKLFF. For the CDR3, the DNA is TGTGCCAGCTCCTACTCACTCCCAACTAATGAAAAACTGTTTTTT.

The genes are TRBV4-1 and TRBJ2-3, with D unresolved. The V gene lost 1 base and the J gene lost 0 bases, with 14 bases spanning the gap. This CDR3 is built from 17 residues. Per germline, CDR1 MGHRA and CDR2 YSYEKL. CDR3 sequence: CASSQGSVALSTDTQYF. CDR3 DNA sequence: TGCGCCAGCAGCCAAGGATCTGTAGCATTAAGCACAGATACGCAGTATTTT.